This TCR beta chain appears in the sequencing data of a study of identical twins. Through template switching, a universal primer site was introduced, and the cDNA contained unique molecular identifiers. In TCRdb, the 5' RACE reads were re-called with MiXCR into one record per CDR3 protein. The data contain under 350,000 distinct CDR3 sequences, just under 9.5% of them singletons. The CDR3 extends over 17 amino acids. From germline, CDR1 is MNHNS and CDR2 SASEGT. With V trimmed by 3 bases and J by 2 bases, 13 bases remained unmatched. These data also featured in a second study, about yellow fever vaccine responses in identical twins.

The specimen was CD8+ T cells sorted from blood. This clonotype originated in a woman aged 18-30 years in good health. The V gene is TRBV6-1, the J gene TRBJ2-7; the match to TRBD2 covers 7 bases. This chain's CDR3 is CASSDDPVSGATYEQYF. In DNA, the CDR3 is TGTGCCAGCAGTGATGACCCGGTGAGCGGGGCCACCTACGAGCAGTACTTC.